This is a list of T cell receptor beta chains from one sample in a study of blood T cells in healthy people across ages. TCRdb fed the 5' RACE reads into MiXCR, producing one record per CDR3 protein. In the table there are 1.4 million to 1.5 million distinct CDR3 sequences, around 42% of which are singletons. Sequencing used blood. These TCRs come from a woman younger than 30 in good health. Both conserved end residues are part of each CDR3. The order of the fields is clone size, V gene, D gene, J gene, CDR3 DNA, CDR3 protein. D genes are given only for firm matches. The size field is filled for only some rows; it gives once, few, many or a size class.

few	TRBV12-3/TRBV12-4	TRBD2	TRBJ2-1	TGTGCCAGCAGTTTACTAGCGATACTAGCGGAAGAGCAGTTCTTC	CASSLLAILAEEQFF
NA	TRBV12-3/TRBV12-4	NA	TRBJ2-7	TGTGCCAGCAGTTTTACGGACGCGCAGTACTTC	CASSFTDAQYF
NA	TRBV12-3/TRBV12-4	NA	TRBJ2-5	TGTGCCAGCAGTTCCAGTAAGACCCAGTACTTC	CASSSSKTQYF
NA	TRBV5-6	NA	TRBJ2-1	TGTGCCAGCAGCTTGGATGGGGGGGCGCGATACAATGAGCAGTTCTTC	CASSLDGGARYNEQFF
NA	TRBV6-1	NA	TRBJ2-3	TGTGCCAGCAGCTCAGAATGGTTGGGCACAGATACGCAGTATTTT	CASSSEWLGTDTQYF
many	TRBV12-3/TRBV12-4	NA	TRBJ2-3	TGTGCCAGCAGTTCCCAGGGCTCAGATACGCAGTATTTT	CASSSQGSDTQYF
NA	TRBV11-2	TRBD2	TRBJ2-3	TGTGCCAGCAGCCCGAGTCGCGGGAGGGTGTCAGATACGCAGTATTTT	CASSPSRGRVSDTQYF
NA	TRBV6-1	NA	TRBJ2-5	TGTGCCAGCAGAGACAGTTCCCAAGAGACCCAGTACTTC	CASRDSSQETQYF
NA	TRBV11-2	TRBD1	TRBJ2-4	TGTGCCAGCAGTCCCGGGACAGGGGGCCGTCTGGCCAAAAACATTCAGTACTTC	CASSPGTGGRLAKNIQYF
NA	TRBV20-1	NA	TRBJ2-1	TGCAGTGCGGGAACTAGCTGCGAGCAGTTCTTC	CSAGTSCEQFF
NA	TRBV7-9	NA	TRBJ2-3	TGTGCCAGCAGCCCTCCTTTGGGCGAAGACAGACTCGAGAAGGATACGCAGTATTTT	CASSPPLGEDRLEKDTQYF
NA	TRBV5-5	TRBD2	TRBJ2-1	TGTGCCAGCAGCTCTAGCGGGAAATCAAATGAGCAGTTCTTC	CASSSSGKSNEQFF
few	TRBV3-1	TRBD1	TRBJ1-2	TGTGCCAGCAGCCAAGATCAGGGGGCAAGAGGCTACACCTTC	CASSQDQGARGYTF
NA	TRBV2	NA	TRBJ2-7	TGTGCCAGCAGGCTACGGGGCGGCAACGACAATGAGCAGTACTTC	CASRLRGGNDNEQYF
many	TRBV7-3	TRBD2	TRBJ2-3	TGTGCCAGCAGCGCCTCGACTAGCGGGGGGGCTATTGGGACAGATACGCAGTATTTT	CASSASTSGGAIGTDTQYF
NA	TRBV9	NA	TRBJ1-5	TGTGCCAGCAGCGTAGAGGGGGGCCCTAGCACAGATACGCAGCATTTT	CASSVEGGPSTDTQHF
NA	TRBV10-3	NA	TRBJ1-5	TGTGCCATCAGTGAGTCGTTGGGCAGGGAGGGTCAGCCCCAGCATTTT	CAISESLGREGQPQHF
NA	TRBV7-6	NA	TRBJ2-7	TGTGCCAGCAGCTTAGCGTTTAGCCCCTCGGTAAATGAGCAGTACTTC	CASSLAFSPSVNEQYF
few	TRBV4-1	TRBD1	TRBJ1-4	TGCGCCAGCAGCCAAGGCCCCGGAACAGGGGGAGAAAAACTGTTTTTT	CASSQGPGTGGEKLFF
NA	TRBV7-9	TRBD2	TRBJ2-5	TGTGCCAGCAGCCCGGACGGAGCGGGGGAGCAGTACTTC	CASSPDGAGEQYF
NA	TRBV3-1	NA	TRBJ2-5	TGTGCCAGCAGCCCCGGGGACACCCAAGAGACCCAGTACTTC	CASSPGDTQETQYF
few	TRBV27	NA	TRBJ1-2	TGTGCCAGCAGTTTATCGTACTCTAACTATGGCTACACCTTC	CASSLSYSNYGYTF
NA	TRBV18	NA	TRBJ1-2	TGTGCCAGCTCACCAACTCAGGGAGCTAACTATGGCTACACCTTC	CASSPTQGANYGYTF
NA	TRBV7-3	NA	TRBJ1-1	TGTGCCAGCAGCTTAGGCCCCTCCGACAGGGAAGCTTTCTTT	CASSLGPSDREAFF
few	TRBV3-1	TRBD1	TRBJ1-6	TGTGCCAGCGTTGGGGGACAGCTTAATTCACCCCTCCACTTT	CASVGGQLNSPLHF
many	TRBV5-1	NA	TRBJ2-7	TGCGCCAGCAGGAAGACAGGATCCTACGAGCAGTACTTC	CASRKTGSYEQYF
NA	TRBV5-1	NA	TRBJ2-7	TGCGCCAGCAGCCAACAGCGGGCCCAGACCGAGCAGTACTTC	CASSQQRAQTEQYF
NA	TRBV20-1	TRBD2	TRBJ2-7	TGCAGTGCTAGAGATTGGGCTAGCGGGAACTCCTACGAGCAGTACTTC	CSARDWASGNSYEQYF
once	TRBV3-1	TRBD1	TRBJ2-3	TGTGCCAGCAGCCAAGATAGGGACAGGGGAAGCTACCCTAGCACAGATACGCAGTATTTT	CASSQDRDRGSYPSTDTQYF
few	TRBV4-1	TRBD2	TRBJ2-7	TGCGCCAGCAGCCCATATAGGACTAGCGGGGTCTACGAGCAGTACTTC	CASSPYRTSGVYEQYF
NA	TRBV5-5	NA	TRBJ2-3	TGTGCCAGTAGCTGGGGACACCGGGACCCGCAGTATTTT	CASSWGHRDPQYF
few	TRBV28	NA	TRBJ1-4	TGTGCCAGCAAGCTACGGCCTAATGAAAAACTGTTTTTT	CASKLRPNEKLFF
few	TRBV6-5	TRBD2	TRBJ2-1	TGTGCCAGCAGTTACTCCGCGACTAGCGGGGGCCCTAACAATGAGCAGTTCTTC	CASSYSATSGGPNNEQFF
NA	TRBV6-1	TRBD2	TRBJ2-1	TGTGCCAGCAGACGCGCCAGCGGGAGGGCCCGTGCTGGGGATAATGAGCAGTTCTTC	CASRRASGRARAGDNEQFF
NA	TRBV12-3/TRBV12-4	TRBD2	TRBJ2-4	TGTGCCAGCAGTTTAGCGCTAGCGGTAAACATTCAGTACTTC	CASSLALAVNIQYF
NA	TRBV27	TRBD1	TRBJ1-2	TGTGCCAGCAGTCTTACCGGGGCAGGGGGTGTCTTGGGCCACACCTTC	CASSLTGAGGVLGHTF
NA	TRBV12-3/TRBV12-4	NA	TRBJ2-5	TGTGCCAGCACCCTAGGCGGGTCGGTGCAAGAGACCCAGTACTTC	CASTLGGSVQETQYF
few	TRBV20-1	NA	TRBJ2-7	TGCAGTGCTAGAGTCGACTCCTACGAGCAGTACTTC	CSARVDSYEQYF
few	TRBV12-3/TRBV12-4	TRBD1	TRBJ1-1	TGTGCCAGCAGTCGGGACAGCCCCTCTGAAGCTTTCTTT	CASSRDSPSEAFF
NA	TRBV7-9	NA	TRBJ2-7	TGTGCCAGCAGCCTGCACACCGACAGCGTGGGCTACGAGCAGTACTTC	CASSLHTDSVGYEQYF
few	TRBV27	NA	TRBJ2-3	TGTGCCAGCAGTGCGGACAGAGAGCAAACGCAGTATTTT	CASSADREQTQYF
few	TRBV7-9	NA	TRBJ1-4	TGTGCCAGCAGCCCATTCGACGCTGGGGCGGGAGATGAAAAACTGTTTTTT	CASSPFDAGAGDEKLFF
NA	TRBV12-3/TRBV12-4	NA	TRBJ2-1	TGTGCCAGCACCCCCTGGGGGGGCGATGAGCAGTTCTTC	CASTPWGGDEQFF
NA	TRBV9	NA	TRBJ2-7	TGTGCCAGCAGCGTAGCGGGTAGCATCGATGAGCAGTACTTC	CASSVAGSIDEQYF
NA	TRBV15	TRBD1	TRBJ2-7	TGTGCCACCAGCAGGCCCGCCGGGACAGCGATCTACGAGCAGTACTTC	CATSRPAGTAIYEQYF
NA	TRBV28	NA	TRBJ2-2	TGTGCCAGCAGTTTATTCGTGGACAGTGGGGCCCTCACCGGGGAGCTGTTTTTT	CASSLFVDSGALTGELFF
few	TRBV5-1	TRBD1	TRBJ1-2	TGCGCCAGCAGCTCTCGGGGACAGCCGAACTATGGCTACACCTTT	CASSSRGQPNYGYTF
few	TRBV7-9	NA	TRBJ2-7	TGTGCCAGCAGCTTTCTCCCGGATAGCGAGCAGTACTTC	CASSFLPDSEQYF
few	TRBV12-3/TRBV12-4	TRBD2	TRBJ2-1	TGTGCCAGCAGCGCCGGGACTAGCGGGGGGGATGAGCAGTTCTTC	CASSAGTSGGDEQFF
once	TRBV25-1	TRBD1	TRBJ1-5	TGTGCCAGCAGGCATAACAGGGGGACACCTGGTCGAAATCAGCCCCAGCATTTT	CASRHNRGTPGRNQPQHF
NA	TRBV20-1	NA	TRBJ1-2	TGCAGTGCTAGAGATCCCACAGGTGATGGCTACACCTTC	CSARDPTGDGYTF
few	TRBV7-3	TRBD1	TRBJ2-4	TGTGCCAGCAGCTTAGGGACAGGGGGTATTAGGGACATTCAGTACTTC	CASSLGTGGIRDIQYF
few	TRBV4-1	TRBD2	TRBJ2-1	TGCGCCAGCAGCCAGGAACCGGGACTAGCGAGCAATGAGCAGTTCTTC	CASSQEPGLASNEQFF
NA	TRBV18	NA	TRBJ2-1	TGTGCCAGCTCACCCAGCGGAGTTCTGTTCTTC	CASSPSGVLFF